Listed below are T cell receptor beta chains from one sample, sequenced in a study of CD8 T cells in ankylosing spondylitis. TCRdb reprocessed the 5' RACE reads via MiXCR and lists one record per CDR3 protein. Of around 150,000 distinct CDR3 sequences detected, around 45% appear once; the ten largest clones hold around 15%. Sequenced: synovial fluid, either unsorted or a sorted T cell fraction (not recorded which). The receptor set was obtained from a male donor with ankylosing spondylitis. Both conserved end residues are part of each CDR3. The order of the fields is clone size, D gene, V gene, J gene, CDR3 DNA, CDR3 protein. D genes are given only for firm matches. The size entry is marked missing in some rows and otherwise reads once, few, many or a size class.

>few|TRBD1|TRBV4-1|TRBJ1-5
TGCGCCAGCAGCCAAGATCATTCGGGGACAGGGGTTCAGCCCCAGCATTTT
CASSQDHSGTGVQPQHF
>NA|NA|TRBV12-3/TRBV12-4|TRBJ2-7
TGTGCCAGCAGTTCTCCGACGGCCTACGAGCAGTACTTC
CASSSPTAYEQYF
>NA|TRBD1|TRBV28|TRBJ1-1
TGTGCCAGCAGTTTACTCAGGGGGGTCCCCACTGAAGCTTTCTTT
CASSLLRGVPTEAFF
>NA|TRBD1|TRBV4-3|TRBJ1-1
TGCGCCAGCAGCCAGATCAGGGGGCCAGGTGGCACTGAAGCTTTCTTT
CASSQIRGPGGTEAFF
>few|NA|TRBV30|TRBJ2-5
TGTGCCTGGGCCAAATGGGGGGGCGGGGAGACCCAGTACTTC
CAWAKWGGGETQYF
>once|NA|TRBV15|TRBJ2-7
TGTGCCACCAGCAGAGATCTGGCAGTGCTAATCTGGGGTCCTAACACAGAGCAGTACTTC
CATSRDLAVLIWGPNTEQYF
>NA|NA|TRBV5-1|TRBJ1-1
TGCGCCAGCAGCCCCAGCCCCTGGAACACTGAAGCTTTCTTT
CASSPSPWNTEAFF
>few|TRBD1|TRBV10-3|TRBJ1-2
TGTGCCATCAGTGACGGACAGGAGAACTATGGCTACACCTTC
CAISDGQENYGYTF
>NA|NA|TRBV21-1|TRBJ1-2
TGTGCCAGCAGCAAAGGACAGGGGGCTTTCGGCTACACCTTC
CASSKGQGAFGYTF
>few|TRBD2|TRBV7-2|TRBJ2-1
TGTGCCAGCAGCGTAGGGCTAGCGGGCTTCTCCTACAATGAGCAGTTCTTC
CASSVGLAGFSYNEQFF
>many|TRBD1|TRBV7-6|TRBJ2-1
TGTGCCAGCAGTATGGGGTGGACAGGGGTCTACAATGAGCAGTTCTTC
CASSMGWTGVYNEQFF
>NA|NA|TRBV7-6|TRBJ1-1
TGTGCCAGCAGCATACTTGAAGGGGAAGCTTTCTTT
CASSILEGEAFF
>many|NA|TRBV4-1|TRBJ1-2
TGCGCCAGCAGCCAAGTGGGTGTCCCTAACTATGGCTACACCTTC
CASSQVGVPNYGYTF
>NA|TRBD1|TRBV2|TRBJ2-7
TGTGCCGGAAACTCCCTGGGACAGCCCTACGAGCAGTACTTC
CAGNSLGQPYEQYF
>many|TRBD1|TRBV6-5|TRBJ2-3
TGTGCCAGCAGTTATATGCGTGGACAGGGAACAGATACGCAGTATTTT
CASSYMRGQGTDTQYF
>NA|NA|TRBV6-5|TRBJ1-4
TGTGCCAGCAGTTCTGTCCCGGGGACATTGGGTGAAAAACTGTTTTTT
CASSSVPGTLGEKLFF
>few|NA|TRBV4-1|TRBJ2-7
TGCGCCAGCAGCCAAGAGCTTCGAGGGCGTTTCTACGAGCAGTACTTC
CASSQELRGRFYEQYF
>once|NA|TRBV12-3/TRBV12-4|TRBJ1-2
TGTGCCAGCAGGGGGACCGAAGTCCTTTTCTATGGCTACACCTTC
CASRGTEVLFYGYTF
>NA|NA|TRBV4-3|TRBJ2-3
TGCGCCAGCAGCCAAGACAGGCTGGATACGCAGTATTTT
CASSQDRLDTQYF
>few|TRBD2|TRBV27|TRBJ2-1
TGTGCCAGCAGTTTATATCTGCCTAGCGGGGGCCCATACAATGAGCAGTTCTTC
CASSLYLPSGGPYNEQFF
>medium-sized|NA|TRBV7-9|TRBJ2-7
TGTGCCAGCAGGCCCCCGATTGGGACCGGGGACTACGAGCAGTACTTC
CASRPPIGTGDYEQYF
>NA|NA|TRBV4-2|TRBJ1-2
TGTGCCAGCAGCCATCAGGAATACTATGGCTACACCTTC
CASSHQEYYGYTF
>once|NA|TRBV6-1|TRBJ2-7
TGTGCCAGCAGCGAAGGAGGCAATCCTTACGAGCAGTACTTC
CASSEGGNPYEQYF
>NA|TRBD2|TRBV16|TRBJ2-2
TGTGCCAGCACCAGGATGACTAGCGGGACCCTTTTGGGCACCGGGGAGCTGTTTTTT
CASTRMTSGTLLGTGELFF
>NA|TRBD2|TRBV4-1|TRBJ2-5
TGCGCCAGCAGCCACATAGCGGGAGGGAGGGAAGAGACCCAGTACTTC
CASSHIAGGREETQYF
>few|NA|TRBV20-1|TRBJ2-7
TGCAGTGCTAAGGAGAAAGGGGGGGACCTCTCCTACGAGCAGTACTTC
CSAKEKGGDLSYEQYF
>NA|NA|TRBV10-3|TRBJ2-3
TGTGCCATCACCTCGGGGGTTACAGATACGCAGTATTTT
CAITSGVTDTQYF
>NA|NA|TRBV30|TRBJ2-7
TGTGCCTGGAACATAGGAATCGAGCAGTACTTC
CAWNIGIEQYF
>many|NA|TRBV2|TRBJ2-6
TGTGCCAGCAGTGACCCGACAGGTTCTTCGGGGGGGGCCAACGTCCTGACTTTC
CASSDPTGSSGGANVLTF
>many|TRBD2|TRBV29-1|TRBJ2-1
TGCAGCGTTGAAGAAGGACTAGCGGGAAGCAATGAGCAGTTCTTC
CSVEEGLAGSNEQFF
>NA|TRBD1|TRBV29-1|TRBJ1-4
TGCAGCGTTGAAGACTGGGACAGGGAAAGTGAAAAACTGTTTTTT
CSVEDWDRESEKLFF
>NA|NA|TRBV28|TRBJ1-3
TGTGCCAGCAGCCTGGGGGGGGCGAAGAGAAACACCATATATTTT
CASSLGGAKRNTIYF
>NA|TRBD1|TRBV5-1|TRBJ1-2
TGCGCCAGCAGCAAGGACAGGGTGGTCTATGGCTACACCTTC
CASSKDRVVYGYTF
>NA|TRBD1|TRBV5-6|TRBJ2-7
TGTGCCAGCAGCCCTGAGACAGGGGCCGACGAGCAGTACTTC
CASSPETGADEQYF
>once|NA|TRBV13|TRBJ2-7
TGTGCCAGCAGCGCCGCCTCCTACGAGCAGTACTTC
CASSAASYEQYF
>NA|TRBD2|TRBV10-3|TRBJ2-1
TGTGCCATCACGGGTAGGCGGGAGATCTTTCAAGCCCCCAGCAATGAGCAGTTCTTC
CAITGRREIFQAPSNEQFF
>NA|NA|TRBV7-2|TRBJ2-3
TGTGCCAGCAGCAACATCCGGGGGCGGATCGGCACAGATACGCAGTATTTT
CASSNIRGRIGTDTQYF
>NA|NA|TRBV9|TRBJ2-3
TGTGCCAGCAGCGTATTCCTCGGGACTAGCACAGATACGCAGTATTTT
CASSVFLGTSTDTQYF
>NA|NA|TRBV28|TRBJ1-1
TGTGCCAGCAGACCACTGGGGCGACCTGAAGCTTTCTTT
CASRPLGRPEAFF
>many|TRBD2|TRBV13|TRBJ2-1
TGTGCCAGCAGCGGAAGCGGGAGTGCCTACAATGAGCAGTTCTTC
CASSGSGSAYNEQFF
>NA|NA|TRBV20-1|TRBJ2-1
TGCAGTGCTAGAGTTGCCGAATACAATGAGCAGTTCTTC
CSARVAEYNEQFF
>few|TRBD1|TRBV9|TRBJ1-5
TGTGCCAGCAGCGTAGATGGGACAGGAAATCAGCCCCAGCATTTT
CASSVDGTGNQPQHF
>NA|TRBD2|TRBV28|TRBJ2-1
TGTGCCAGCAGTTCGGCCCTAGCGGGGGGGCCCGTGAATGAGCAGTTCTTC
CASSSALAGGPVNEQFF